The next 19 T cell receptor beta chains were all read from a single sample in a study of CD8 T cells in Susac syndrome. The RNA input was about 0.5 to 1 ug, and it was reverse transcribed with random hexamers. TCRdb redid the calling of the immunoSEQ multiplex PCR reads with MiXCR, one entry per CDR3 protein. This repertoire shows hundreds of thousands of distinct CDR3 sequences, approximately 85% found once; its top ten account for approximately 0.12%. Sequencing was performed on CD8+ T cells from PBMCs. These receptors originate from a human donor with multiple sclerosis.

The chain combines TRBV19 with TRBJ1-1; D remains ambiguous. The germline CDR1 and CDR2 sequences are LNHDA and SQIVND (reference sequence). V was clipped by 2 bases and J by 1 base, with 11 bases between them. This CDR3 comprises 15 residues. The CDR3 DNA reads as TGTGCCAGTAGTATAAAGGGTTTCGGGAACACTGAAGCTTTCTTT. It specifies CASSIKGFGNTEAFF. Variable domain in full (rest from reference TRBV19 and TRBJ1-1): DGGITQSPKYLFRKEGQNVTLSCEQNLNHDAMYWYRQDPGQGLRLIYYSQIVNDFQKGDIAEGYSVSREKKESFPLTVTSAQKNPTAFYLCASSIKGFGNTEAFFGQGTRLTVV.

The chain combines TRBV27 with TRBJ1-1; D remains unclear. Germline values: CDR1 MNHEY, CDR2 SMNVEV (reference sequence). V dropped 0 bases and J dropped 4 bases, with 15 bases sitting between them. This CDR3 has 16 amino acids. This chain's CDR3 is CASSLSIPPGFTEAFF. In DNA, the CDR3 is TGTGCCAGCAGTTTATCCATCCCCCCGGGCTTCACTGAAGCTTTCTTT.

The gene calls are TRBV19 and TRBJ2-3, with D unclear. Germline values: CDR1 LNHDA, CDR2 SQIVND (reference sequence). CDR3 length: 15 residues. Trimming cost V 5 bases and J 2 bases, with 14 bases left between them. The CDR3 bases are TGTGCCAGTAGTCCCGAGATCGGGCCCACAGATACGCAGTATTTT. It encodes CASSPEIGPTDTQYF.

This chain joins TRBV5-1 and TRBJ2-7, with 9 bases matching TRBD1. Germline loops: CDR1 SGHRS, CDR2 YFSETQ. The CDR3 loop spans 15 amino acids. V lost 5 bases to trimming and J lost 5 bases; unmatched junction nucleotides: 11. CDR3 sequence: CASREPGQGGDEQYF. The CDR3 DNA follows: TGCGCCAGCAGGGAACCGGGACAGGGTGGCGACGAGCAGTACTTC. Full variable domain (outside the CDR3, taken from reference TRBV5-1 and TRBJ2-7): KAGVTQTPRYLIKTRGQQVTLSCSPISGHRSVSWYQQTPGQGLQFLFEYFSETQRNKGNFPGRFSGRQFSNSRSEMNVSTLELGDSALYLCASREPGQGGDEQYFGPGTRLTVT.

The gene calls are TRBV7-6 and TRBJ1-5, with 7 bases identical to TRBD1. The CDR3 runs 15 residues. Germline lookup yields CDR1 SGHVS and CDR2 FNYEAQ. J lost 6 bases, V lost 0 bases, and 5 bases had no gene match. The CDR3 sequence: CASSLAGGGGQPQHF. The DNA of the CDR3 is TGTGCCAGCAGCTTAGCAGGGGGCGGAGGTCAGCCCCAGCATTTT.

The rearrangement links TRBV6-1 to TRBJ1-2, with D tentatively TRBD1 (5 bases). Germline V gene lookup returns CDR1 MNHNS and CDR2 SASEGT. This CDR3 has 14 residues. V was clipped by 7 bases and J by 0 bases, with 12 bases between them. CDR3: CASISRGPNYGYTF. CDR3 in DNA: TGTGCCAGCATCTCGAGGGGCCCTAACTATGGCTACACCTTC.

The V call is TRBV7-9, the J call TRBJ2-1, with D uncertain. The CDR3 spans 14 residues. V gave up 5 bases and J gave up 6 bases, with 14 bases separating them. Germline V gene lookup returns CDR1 SEHNR and CDR2 FQNEAQ (reference sequence). The CDR3 nucleotides are TGTGCCAGCAGCGGGATACCCTCCCCCAATGAGCAGTTCTTC. Translated, it gives CASSGIPSPNEQFF.

The CDR3 region has the DNA TGTGCCAGCAGCTTCCCGGAGGGGCCGGCGAACACTGAAGCTTTCTTT. This sequence encodes CASSFPEGPANTEAFF. This sequence joins TRBV7-9 and TRBJ1-1, with a weak D call TRBD1 (5 bases). Germline assignment: CDR1 SEHNR and CDR2 FQNEAQ (reference sequence). V was cut by 3 bases and J by 1 base, with 15 bases left in between. CDR3 length equals 16 residues.

The chain carries TRBV9 and TRBJ2-3; a possible D gene is TRBD2 (6 bases). CDR3 size: 16 residues. V gave up 1 base and J gave up 1 base, with 13 bases separating them. Germline CDR1 is SGDLS and CDR2 is YYNGEE. The DNA for the CDR3 is TGTGCCAGCAGCGTAACCCAGTGGGGGGGCACAGATACGCAGTATTTT. It is translated as CASSVTQWGGTDTQYF.

The gene calls are TRBV28 and TRBJ2-2; 8 bases fit TRBD1. V trimming: 4 bases; J trimming: 5 bases; junction bases outside the gene matches: 12. The CDR3 runs to 17 residues. Germline lookup yields CDR1 MDHEN and CDR2 SYDVKM. The CDR3 DNA reads as TGTGCCAGCAGTTCACAATTCATGGACAGGGTTACCGGGGAGCTGTTTTTT. Translating it yields CASSSQFMDRVTGELFF.

The rearrangement links TRBV30 to TRBJ1-1, with D hard to call. The CDR3 runs to 12 residues. CDR1 and CDR2 (germline): GTSNPN, SVGIG (reference sequence). V was pared by 5 bases and J by 1 base, with 8 bases between. The CDR3 protein is CAWGLSNTEAFF. For the CDR3, the DNA is TGTGCCTGGGGGCTTTCGAACACTGAAGCTTTCTTT.

V is TRBV6-5 and J is TRBJ1-1; D is undetermined. The germline V gene encodes CDR1 MNHEY and CDR2 SVGAGI. Trimming took off 0 bases at V and 1 base at J, with 9 bases between the two ends. CDR3 size: 15 residues. CDR3 in DNA: TGTGCCAGCAGTTACTCGTCGACATCGAACACTGAAGCTTTCTTT. It encodes CASSYSSTSNTEAFF.

V is TRBV4-1 and J is TRBJ2-2, with TRBD2 matching over 7 bases. Germline V CDR1 and CDR2: MGHRA, YSYEKL. The CDR3 spans 14 residues. Trimming at V came to 8 bases and at J to 7 bases, leaving 10 bases not matched to a gene. The CDR3 spells CASWGGGVHGELFF. In DNA form, the CDR3 reads TGCGCCAGCTGGGGGGGTGGCGTCCACGGGGAGCTGTTTTTT.

The rearrangement links TRBV27 to TRBJ2-1, with D possibly matching TRBD2 (5 bases). This CDR3 comprises 14 residues. Germline CDR1 reads MNHEY; CDR2 reads SMNVEV (reference sequence). V was cut by 6 bases and J by 5 bases, with 14 bases left in between. The CDR3 region has the DNA TGTGCCAGCAGGCATTGGAGCGGTGACAATGAGCAGTTCTTC. Translated: CASRHWSGDNEQFF.

The rearrangement links TRBV2 to TRBJ1-1; D is unclear. The V gene lost 3 bases and the J gene lost 6 bases, with 5 bases spanning the gap. CDR1 is SNHLY and CDR2 is FYNNEI in the germline V gene. This CDR3 region has 11 residues. CDR3 loop: CASSDGAEAFF. The DNA of the CDR3 is TGTGCCAGCAGTGATGGGGCTGAAGCTTTCTTT.

The chain links TRBV4-1 to TRBJ1-5; 11 bases map to TRBD1. V was clipped by 2 bases and J by 4 bases; unmatched bases: 7. The CDR3 covers 17 residues. CDR1 is MGHRA and CDR2 is YSYEKL in the germline V gene. In nucleotides, the CDR3 is TGCGCCAGCAGCCAATGGACAGGGGGCTCCACTAATCAGCCCCAGCATTTT. Its translation is CASSQWTGGSTNQPQHF.

As regards this clonotype: At one of its ends the junction is not consistent with the germline gene, which may arise from a read error. The rearrangement uses TRBV7-7 and TRBJ2-2, with 14 bases fitting TRBD2. Germline-derived CDR1 and CDR2 are SSHAT and FNYEAQ (reference sequence). There are 16 residues in the CDR3. The CDR3 bases are TGTGCTAGCAGTTTCGGACTAGCGGGAGGCACCGGGGAGCTGTTTTTT. Translated, it gives CASSFGLAGGTGELFF.

This chain joins TRBV19 and TRBJ2-5; the D gene is possibly TRBD2 (5 bases). The CDR3 length is 15 residues. Trimming took 1 base from V and 5 from J, leaving 14 bases between them. Per germline, CDR1 LNHDA and CDR2 SQIVND (reference sequence). CDR3 in DNA: TGTGCCAGTAGTATAGGGACCTTAAGAGGGGAGACCCAGTACTTC. Protein sequence: CASSIGTLRGETQYF.

The rearrangement joins TRBV3-1 to TRBJ1-2, with D uncertain. V was shortened by 0 bases and J by 5 bases, with 16 bases between the two germline ends. This CDR3 is 16 amino acids long. CDR1 and CDR2 (germline): LGHDT, YNNKEL (reference sequence). This CDR3 reads CASSQEEAASLYGYTF. CDR3 nucleotides: TGTGCCAGCAGCCAAGAAGAAGCGGCCAGCTTATATGGCTACACCTTC.